This T cell receptor (beta chain) emerged from a study of blood T cell repertoires in COVID-19. Study summary: Samples of COVID-19 (acute and convalescent) were obtained from the United States, Italy and Spain. In each case, the material was cDNA or gDNA derived from T cells, B-cell-depleted T cells, or PBMCs.

The assay was immunoSEQ multiplex PCR, and TCRdb's table has in-frame clones only and misses some. The sample shows 300,000 to 450,000 clones, 80% to 90% of them seen only once. The CDR3 sequence is 18 residues long. Sequenced material: peripheral blood. This chain connects TRBV21-1 to TRBJ1-6. TRBV21-1 is reported as a pseudogene. The TCR sequence derives from a woman in her twenties or thirties with COVID-19, enrolled during active disease. CDR3 bases: TGTGCCAGCAGCGTCCCCCTGAGGGAGAGCTCCTATAATTCACCCCTCCACTTT. Its translation: CASSVPLRESSYNSPLHF.